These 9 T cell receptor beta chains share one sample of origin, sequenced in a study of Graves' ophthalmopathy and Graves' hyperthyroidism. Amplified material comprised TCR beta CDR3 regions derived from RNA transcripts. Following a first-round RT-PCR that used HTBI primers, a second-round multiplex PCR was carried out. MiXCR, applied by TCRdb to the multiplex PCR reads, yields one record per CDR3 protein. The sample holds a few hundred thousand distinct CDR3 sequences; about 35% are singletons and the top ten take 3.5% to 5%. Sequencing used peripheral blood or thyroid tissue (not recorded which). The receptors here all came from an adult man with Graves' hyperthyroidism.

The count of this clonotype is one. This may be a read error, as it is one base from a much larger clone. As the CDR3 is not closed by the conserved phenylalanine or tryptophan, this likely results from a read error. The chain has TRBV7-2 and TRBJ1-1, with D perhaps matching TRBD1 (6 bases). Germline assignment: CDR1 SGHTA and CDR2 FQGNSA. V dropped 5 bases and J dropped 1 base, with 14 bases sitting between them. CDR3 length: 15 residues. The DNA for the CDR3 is TGTGCCAGCAGCGCGAGACCGGGACAGAACACTGAAGCTTTCCTT. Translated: CASSARPGQNTEAFL.

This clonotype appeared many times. CDR3 DNA sequence: TGTGCCAGCAATGTTGGGGAGACCCAGTACTTC. It translates to CASNVGETQYF. The chain joins TRBV2 to TRBJ2-5; D gene uncertain. This CDR3 is 11 amino acids long. Germline values: CDR1 SNHLY, CDR2 FYNNEI. V lost 7 bases and J 5 bases, leaving 8 bases between the germline ends.

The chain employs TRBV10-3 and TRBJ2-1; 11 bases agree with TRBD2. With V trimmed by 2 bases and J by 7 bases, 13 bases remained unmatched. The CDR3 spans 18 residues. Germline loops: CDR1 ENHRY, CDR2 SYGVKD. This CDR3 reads CAISEPLVTSGMHNEQFF. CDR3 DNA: TGTGCCATCAGTGAGCCCTTGGTGACTAGCGGGATGCATAATGAGCAGTTCTTC.

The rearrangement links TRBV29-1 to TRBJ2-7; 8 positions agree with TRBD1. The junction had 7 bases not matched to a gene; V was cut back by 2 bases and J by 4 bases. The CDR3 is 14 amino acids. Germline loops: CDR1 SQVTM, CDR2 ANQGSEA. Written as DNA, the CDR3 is TGCAGCGTTGAAAGGTCAGGGGGCGGGTACGAGCAGTACTTC. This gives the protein CSVERSGGGYEQYF.

This chain's CDR3 is CATSASRTGVGGYTF. CDR3 in DNA: TGTGCCACCAGTGCTAGCCGGACAGGGGTCGGCGGCTACACCTTC. This sequence joins TRBV24-1 and TRBJ1-2; TRBD1 matches at 9 bases. The J segment lost 8 bases and the V segment lost 5 bases, leaving 11 bases of the junction unmatched. The CDR3 is 15 amino acids. Germline lookup yields CDR1 KGHDR and CDR2 SFDVKD.

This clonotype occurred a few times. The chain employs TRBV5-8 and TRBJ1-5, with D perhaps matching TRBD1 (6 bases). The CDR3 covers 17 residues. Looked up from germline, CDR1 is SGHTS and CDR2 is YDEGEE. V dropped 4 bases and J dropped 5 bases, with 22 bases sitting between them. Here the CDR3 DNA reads TGTGCCAGCAGCCCTTGGGGGACCACAGGGTGGGATCAGCCCCAGCATTTT. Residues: CASSPWGTTGWDQPQHF.

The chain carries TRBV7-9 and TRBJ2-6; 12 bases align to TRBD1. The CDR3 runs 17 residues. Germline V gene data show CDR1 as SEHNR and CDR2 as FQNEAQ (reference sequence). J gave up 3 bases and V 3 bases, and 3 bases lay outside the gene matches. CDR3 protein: CASSFRDRGLGANVLTF. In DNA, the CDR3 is TGTGCCAGCAGCTTCCGGGACAGGGGGCTTGGGGCCAACGTCCTGACTTTC.

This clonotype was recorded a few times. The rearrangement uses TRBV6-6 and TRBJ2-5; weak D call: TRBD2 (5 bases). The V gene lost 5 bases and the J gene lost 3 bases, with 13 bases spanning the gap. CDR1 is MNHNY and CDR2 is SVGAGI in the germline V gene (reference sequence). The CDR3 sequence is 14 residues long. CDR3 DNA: TGTGCCAGCAGTCCCTCGGACGGGGAAGAGACCCAGTACTTC. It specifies CASSPSDGEETQYF.

CDR3 region: CSVVGQGTAGYTF. Written as DNA, the CDR3 is TGCAGCGTTGTCGGGCAGGGGACGGCTGGCTACACCTTC. The chain joins TRBV29-1 to TRBJ1-2; TRBD1 is a possible D gene (6 bases). The V and J ends lost 4 bases and 7 bases respectively, with 16 bases between them. The length of the CDR3 is 13 residues. Germline V gene sequence: CDR1 SQVTM, CDR2 ANQGSEA. Full variable domain (missing parts from reference TRBV29-1 and TRBJ1-2): SAVISQKPSRDICQRGTSLTIQCQVDSQVTMMFWYRQQPGQSLTLIATANQGSEATYESGFVIDKFPISRPNLTFSTLTVSNMSPEDSSIYLCSVVGQGTAGYTFGSGTRLTVV.